This T cell receptor beta chain stems from a study of persistence of HIV-infected CD4 T cells. Study conclusions and caveats: Antigen-responding cells were enriched for degenerate expanded CDR3beta sequences.

Nonspecific anti-CD3/anti-CD28 bead stimulation represents the broad CD4+ T cell repertoire. Sorting selected CD4+ T cells upregulating both CD40 ligand and CD69. In regard to this clone: Its antigen remains unidentified.

CDR1 is SNHLY, CDR2 FYNNEI, per germline. There are 12 residues in the CDR3. The trim removed 8 bases at V and 8 bases at J, leaving 8 bases unmatched. Sequencing used immunoSEQ version 4 in survey mode. Measured with immunoSEQ multiplex PCR; TCRdb has only the in-frame clones, and not every one. The sample holds 43,000 or so clones, around 92% seen once. The V call is TRBV2, the J call TRBJ1-2; 7 bases are shared with TRBD1. The receptor was derived from an adult man with HIV who was CMV-seropositive. Source: CD4+ T cells sorted from PBMCs after approximately 20-hour stimulation, taken from a patient who received antiretroviral therapy. The DNA for the CDR3 is TGTGCCAGCGGACAGGTCCCTCGGGGCTACACCTTC. Amino acid sequence: CASGQVPRGYTF.